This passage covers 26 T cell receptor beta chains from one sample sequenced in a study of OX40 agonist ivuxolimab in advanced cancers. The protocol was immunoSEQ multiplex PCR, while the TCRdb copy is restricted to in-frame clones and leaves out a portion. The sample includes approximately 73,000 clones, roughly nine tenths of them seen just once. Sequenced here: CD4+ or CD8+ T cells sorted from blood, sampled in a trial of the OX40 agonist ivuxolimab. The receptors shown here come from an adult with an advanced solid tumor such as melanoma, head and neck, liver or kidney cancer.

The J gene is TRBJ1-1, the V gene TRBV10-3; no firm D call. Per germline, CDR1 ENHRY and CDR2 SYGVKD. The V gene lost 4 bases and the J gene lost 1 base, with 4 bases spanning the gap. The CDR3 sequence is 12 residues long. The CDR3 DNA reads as TGTGCCATCAGTGTCAGGAACACTGAAGCTTTCTTT. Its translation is CAISVRNTEAFF.

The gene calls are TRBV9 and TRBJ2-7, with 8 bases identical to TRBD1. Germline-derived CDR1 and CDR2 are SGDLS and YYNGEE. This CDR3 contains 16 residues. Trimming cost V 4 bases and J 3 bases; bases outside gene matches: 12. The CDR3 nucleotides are TGTGCCAGCAGCCCCCGCGACAGGGGAGGCGGCTACGAGCAGTACTTC. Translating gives CASSPRDRGGGYEQYF.

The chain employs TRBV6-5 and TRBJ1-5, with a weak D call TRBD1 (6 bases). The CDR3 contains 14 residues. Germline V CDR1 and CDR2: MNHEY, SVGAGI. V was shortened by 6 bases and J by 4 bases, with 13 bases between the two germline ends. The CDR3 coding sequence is TGTGCCAGCAGCCGGGACAACCAAAATCAGCCCCAGCATTTT. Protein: CASSRDNQNQPQHF.

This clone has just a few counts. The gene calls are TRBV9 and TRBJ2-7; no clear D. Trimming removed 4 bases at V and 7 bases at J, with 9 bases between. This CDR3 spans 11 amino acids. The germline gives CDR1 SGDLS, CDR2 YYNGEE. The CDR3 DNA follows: TGTGCCAGCAGCCCCGGTAGAGAGCAGTACTTC. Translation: CASSPGREQYF.

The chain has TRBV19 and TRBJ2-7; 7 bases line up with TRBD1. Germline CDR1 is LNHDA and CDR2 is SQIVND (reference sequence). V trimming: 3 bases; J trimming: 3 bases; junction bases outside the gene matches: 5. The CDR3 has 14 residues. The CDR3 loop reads CASSIADRDYEQYF. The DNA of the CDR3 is TGTGCCAGTAGTATCGCTGACAGGGACTACGAGCAGTACTTC.

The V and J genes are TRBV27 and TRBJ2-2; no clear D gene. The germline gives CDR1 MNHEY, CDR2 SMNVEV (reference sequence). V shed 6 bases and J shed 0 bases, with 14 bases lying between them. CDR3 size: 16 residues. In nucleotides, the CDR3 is TGTGCCAGCAGACTCCTTTTACGCGCGAACACCGGGGAGCTGTTTTTT. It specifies CASRLLLRANTGELFF.

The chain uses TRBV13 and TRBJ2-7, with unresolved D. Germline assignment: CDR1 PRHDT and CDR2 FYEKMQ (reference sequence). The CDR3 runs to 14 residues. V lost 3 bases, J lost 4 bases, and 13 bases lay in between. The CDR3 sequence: CASSFGDGIYEQYF. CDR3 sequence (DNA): TGTGCCAGCAGCTTCGGAGACGGAATATACGAGCAGTACTTC.

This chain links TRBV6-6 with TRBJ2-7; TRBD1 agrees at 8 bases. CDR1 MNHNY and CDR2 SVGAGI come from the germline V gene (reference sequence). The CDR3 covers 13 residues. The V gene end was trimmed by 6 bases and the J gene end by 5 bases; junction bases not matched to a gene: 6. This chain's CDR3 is CASSRTGNDEQYF. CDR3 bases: TGTGCCAGCAGCCGGACAGGGAACGACGAGCAGTACTTC.

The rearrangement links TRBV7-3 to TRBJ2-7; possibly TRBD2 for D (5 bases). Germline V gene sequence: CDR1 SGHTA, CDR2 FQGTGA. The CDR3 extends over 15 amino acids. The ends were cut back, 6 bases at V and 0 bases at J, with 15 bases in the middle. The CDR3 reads CASRPTGRNSYEQYF. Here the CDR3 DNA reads TGTGCCAGCAGACCTACGGGAAGGAACTCCTACGAGCAGTACTTC.

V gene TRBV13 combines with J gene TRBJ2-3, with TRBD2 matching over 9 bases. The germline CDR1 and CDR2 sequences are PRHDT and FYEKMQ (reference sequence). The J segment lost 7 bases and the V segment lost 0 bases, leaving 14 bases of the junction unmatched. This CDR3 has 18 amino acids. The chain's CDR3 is CASSLGSFGGGRAYTQYF. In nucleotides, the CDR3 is TGTGCCAGCAGCTTAGGGTCCTTCGGGGGCGGGAGGGCCTATACGCAGTATTTT.

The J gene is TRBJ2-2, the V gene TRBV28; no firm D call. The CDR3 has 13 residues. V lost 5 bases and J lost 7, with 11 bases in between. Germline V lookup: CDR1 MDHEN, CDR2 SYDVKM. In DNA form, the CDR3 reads TGTGCCAGCAGTCACTCCCTGGGCGGGGAGCTGTTTTTT. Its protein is CASSHSLGGELFF.

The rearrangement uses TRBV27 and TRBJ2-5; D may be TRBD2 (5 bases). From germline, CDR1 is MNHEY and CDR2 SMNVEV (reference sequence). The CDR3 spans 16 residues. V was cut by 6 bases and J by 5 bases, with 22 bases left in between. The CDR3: CASSITSSGWWETQYF. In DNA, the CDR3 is TGTGCCAGCAGCATCACTAGTAGTGGCTGGTGGGAGACCCAGTACTTC.

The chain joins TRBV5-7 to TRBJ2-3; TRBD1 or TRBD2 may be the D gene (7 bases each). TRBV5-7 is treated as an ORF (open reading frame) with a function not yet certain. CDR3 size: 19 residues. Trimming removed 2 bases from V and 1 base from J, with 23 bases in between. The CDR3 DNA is TGTGCCAGCAGCTTCATCACCTGCGGGAGCAGGGGGGGCACAGATACGCAGTATTTT. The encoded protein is CASSFITCGSRGGTDTQYF.

The CDR3 nucleotides are TGTGCCAGCAGCACACGGTCAAAGGGGGCTTTCTACGAGCAGTACTTC. Amino acids: CASSTRSKGAFYEQYF. This rearrangement joins TRBV13 to TRBJ2-7; 7 nucleotides agree with TRBD1. CDR3 length: 16 amino acids. The germline CDR1 and CDR2 sequences are PRHDT and FYEKMQ (reference sequence). V lost 5 bases, J lost 3 bases, and 13 bases stayed unmatched.

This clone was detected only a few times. For the CDR3, the DNA is TGTGCCAGCGGACCGTCGGGGAGTGTCGCAGAGACCCAGTACTTC. Translation gives CASGPSGSVAETQYF. The chain recombines TRBV5-4 with TRBJ2-5, with D tentatively TRBD2 (5 bases). This CDR3 is built from 15 residues. Looked up from germline, CDR1 is SGHNT and CDR2 is YYREEE (reference sequence). V was clipped by 7 bases and J by 4 bases, with 20 bases between them.

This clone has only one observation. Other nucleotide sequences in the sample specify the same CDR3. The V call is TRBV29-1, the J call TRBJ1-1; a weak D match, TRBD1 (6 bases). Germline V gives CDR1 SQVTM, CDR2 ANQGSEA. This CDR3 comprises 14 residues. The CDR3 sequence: CSVRRGVANTEAFF. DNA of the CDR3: TGCAGTGTTCGGAGGGGGGTCGCGAACACTGAAGCTTTCTTT.

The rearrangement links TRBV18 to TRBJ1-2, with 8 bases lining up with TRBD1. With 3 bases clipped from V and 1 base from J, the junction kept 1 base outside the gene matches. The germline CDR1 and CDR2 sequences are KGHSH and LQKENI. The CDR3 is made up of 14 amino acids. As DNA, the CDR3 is TGTGCCAGCTCACCGGACAGGGATAACTATGGCTACACCTTC. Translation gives CASSPDRDNYGYTF.

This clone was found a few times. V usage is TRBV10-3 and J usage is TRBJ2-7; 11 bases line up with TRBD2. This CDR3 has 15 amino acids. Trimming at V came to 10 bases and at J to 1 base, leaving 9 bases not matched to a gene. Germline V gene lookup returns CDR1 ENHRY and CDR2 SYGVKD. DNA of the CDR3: TGTGCCACCGTACCTGGACTAGCGGGTTCCTACGAGCAGTACTTC. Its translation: CATVPGLAGSYEQYF.

DNA for the CDR3: TGTGCCAGCAGCAAGTGGACACAACTAATGGAAAACACCATATATTTT. Its translation: CASSKWTQLMENTIYF. The J gene is TRBJ1-3, the V gene TRBV4-2; D might be TRBD1 (5 bases). The CDR3 length is 16 residues. CDR1 is LGHNA and CDR2 is YNFKEQ in the germline V gene. The V end lost 5 bases, the J end lost 6 bases, and 20 bases lay between the germline ends.

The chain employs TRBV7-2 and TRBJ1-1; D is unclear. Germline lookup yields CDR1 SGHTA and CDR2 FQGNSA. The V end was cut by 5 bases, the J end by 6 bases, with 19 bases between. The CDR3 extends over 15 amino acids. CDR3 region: CASSPTPGTGPEAFF. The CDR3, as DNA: TGTGCCAGCAGCCCTACTCCGGGAACCGGCCCTGAAGCTTTCTTT.

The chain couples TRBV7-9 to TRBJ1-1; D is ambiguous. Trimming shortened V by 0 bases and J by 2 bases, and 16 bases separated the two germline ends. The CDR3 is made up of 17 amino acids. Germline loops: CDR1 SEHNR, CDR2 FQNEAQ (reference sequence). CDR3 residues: CASSLARSSPLNTEAFF. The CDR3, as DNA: TGTGCCAGCAGCTTAGCGCGGAGCTCTCCCCTAAACACTGAAGCTTTCTTT.

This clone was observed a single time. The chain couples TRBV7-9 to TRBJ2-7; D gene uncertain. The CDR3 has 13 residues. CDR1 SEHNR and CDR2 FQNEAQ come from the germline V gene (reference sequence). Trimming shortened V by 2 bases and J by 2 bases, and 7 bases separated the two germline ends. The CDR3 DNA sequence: TGTGCCAGCAGCTTATCGCTCGCCTACGAGCAGTACTTC. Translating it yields CASSLSLAYEQYF.

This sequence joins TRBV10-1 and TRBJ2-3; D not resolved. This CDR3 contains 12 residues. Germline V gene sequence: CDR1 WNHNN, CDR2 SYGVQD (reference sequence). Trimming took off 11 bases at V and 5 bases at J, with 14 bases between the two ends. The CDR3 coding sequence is TGCGCCGGACGGACCGACGGAGATACGCAGTATTTT. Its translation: CAGRTDGDTQYF.

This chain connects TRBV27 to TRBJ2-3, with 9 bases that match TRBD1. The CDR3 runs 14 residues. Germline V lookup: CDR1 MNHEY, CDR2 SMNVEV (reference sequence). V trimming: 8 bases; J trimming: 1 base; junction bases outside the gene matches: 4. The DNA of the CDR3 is TGTGCCAGCCTCCGGACAGGGGGCACAGATACGCAGTATTTT. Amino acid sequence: CASLRTGGTDTQYF.

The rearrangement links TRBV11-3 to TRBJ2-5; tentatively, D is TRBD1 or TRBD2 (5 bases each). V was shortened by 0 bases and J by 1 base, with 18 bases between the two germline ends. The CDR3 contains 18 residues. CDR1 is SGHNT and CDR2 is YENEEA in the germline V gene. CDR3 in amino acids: CASSLEGSALGTQETQYF. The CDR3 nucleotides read TGTGCCAGCAGCTTAGAGGGGTCCGCACTAGGGACCCAAGAGACCCAGTACTTC.

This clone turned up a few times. CDR3 amino acids: CASSQVGTLEAFF. Here the CDR3 DNA reads TGCGCCAGCAGCCAAGTAGGGACGCTTGAAGCTTTCTTT. This rearrangement joins TRBV4-1 to TRBJ1-1; D perhaps matches TRBD1 (5 bases). Trimming took 1 base from V and 7 from J, leaving 10 bases between them. The CDR3 has 13 residues. Germline V CDR1 and CDR2: MGHRA, YSYEKL.